Below, 21 T cell receptor beta chains from the same sample are listed, as sequenced in a study of CD8 T cells in ankylosing spondylitis. The study, taken as a whole, reports: It appeared that ankylosing spondylitis blood was characterized by a TCR beta motif of fewer than ten highly homologous variants.

Their antigen targets remain unknown. TCRdb redid the calling of the 5' RACE reads with MiXCR, one entry per CDR3 protein. The sample holds roughly 700,000 distinct CDR3 sequences, around 20% seen once. The sequencing input was blood, either unsorted or a sorted T cell fraction (not recorded which). These receptors all come from a male donor with ankylosing spondylitis.

This clonotype occurred a few times. J is TRBJ2-3 and V is TRBV12-3 or TRBV12-4; 10 bases agree with TRBD1. The V and J ends lost 4 bases and 6 bases, in that order; junction bases with no gene match: 7. This CDR3 comprises 15 residues. CDR3 sequence: CASSSGQGETDTQYF. Here the CDR3 DNA reads TGTGCCAGCAGTTCCGGACAGGGGGAAACGGATACGCAGTATTTT.

This clonotype has a handful of counts. The gene calls are TRBV12-3 or TRBV12-4 and TRBJ2-1, with a possible D match to TRBD1 (6 bases). This CDR3 has 11 amino acids. V lost 7 bases to trimming and J lost 11 bases, with 12 bases between them. The CDR3 here is CASTSGQKQFF. The DNA of the CDR3 is TGTGCCAGCACCTCTGGACAGAAGCAGTTCTTC.

The chain is built from TRBV28 and TRBJ1-5; D remains ambiguous. The germline V and J ends were trimmed by 2 bases and 3 bases, with 14 bases remaining between them. Germline CDR1 reads MDHEN; CDR2 reads SYDVKM. The CDR3 has 16 amino acids. The CDR3 loop is CASSLGIHTFNQPQHF. The DNA for the CDR3 is TGTGCCAGCAGTTTAGGAATCCACACCTTCAATCAGCCCCAGCATTTT.

The chain is built from TRBV10-3 and TRBJ1-1, with D hard to call. Germline V gene sequence: CDR1 ENHRY, CDR2 SYGVKD. The CDR3 spans 13 residues. The V end lost 4 bases, the J end lost 8 bases, and 14 bases lay between the germline ends. The CDR3 region is CAISVSMAEEAFF. The CDR3 region has the DNA TGTGCCATCAGTGTGTCGATGGCAGAGGAAGCTTTCTTT.

CDR3 sequence (DNA): TGTGCCAGCAGCTCGCTTACTAGGGAAATCCAAGAGACCCAGTACTTC. Amino acid sequence: CASSSLTREIQETQYF. The V gene is TRBV5-6, the J gene TRBJ2-5; possibly TRBD2 for D (5 bases). From germline, CDR1 is SGHDT and CDR2 YYEEEE. V was clipped by 3 bases and J by 1 base, with 16 bases between them. The CDR3 loop spans 16 amino acids.

The chain joins TRBV18 to TRBJ2-1, with TRBD2 matching over 13 bases. Germline assignment: CDR1 KGHSH and CDR2 LQKENI. The ends lost 6 bases at V and 8 bases at J; junction bases unmatched: 7. CDR3 size: 15 residues. CDR3 sequence: CASSVGLAGSYEQFF. The CDR3 coding sequence is TGTGCCAGCTCCGTGGGACTAGCGGGAAGCTATGAGCAGTTCTTC.

The sample holds many counts of this clonotype. The V call is TRBV10-3, the J call TRBJ2-7; 7 bases map to TRBD2. J gave up 5 bases and V 8 bases, and 6 bases lay outside the gene matches. CDR1 is ENHRY and CDR2 is SYGVKD in the germline V gene. The length of the CDR3 is 12 residues. In DNA, the CDR3 is TGTGCCATCTGGGCGGGAGTCAACGAGCAGTACTTC. Residues: CAIWAGVNEQYF.

A few counts support this clonotype. The gene calls are TRBV20-1 and TRBJ2-7; 10 nucleotides align to TRBD2. CDR3 length: 13 amino acids. The ends lost 5 bases at V and 2 bases at J; junction bases unmatched: 3. Germline lookup yields CDR1 DFQATT and CDR2 SNEGSKA (reference sequence). The CDR3 here is CSAGSGGPYEQYF. The CDR3 nucleotides are TGCAGTGCTGGTAGCGGGGGGCCCTACGAGCAGTACTTC.

This clonotype was counted between two and nine times. This chain links TRBV19 with TRBJ2-7; no definite D call. The germline gives CDR1 LNHDA, CDR2 SQIVND (reference sequence). The CDR3 loop spans 12 amino acids. The germline V and J ends were trimmed by 9 bases and 2 bases, with 11 bases remaining between them. CDR3 DNA: TGTGCCAGCTCCGGGCCAACCTACGAGCAGTACTTC. Translating it yields CASSGPTYEQYF.

V is TRBV5-1 and J is TRBJ2-1; D remains unclear. The V end was cut by 5 bases, the J end by 9 bases, with 9 bases between. CDR1 and CDR2 (germline): SGHRS, YFSETQ. The CDR3 spans 11 residues. The CDR3 loop is CASSRASEQFF. The CDR3 nucleotides are TGCGCCAGCAGTCGGGCGAGTGAGCAGTTCTTC.

This clonotype has just a few counts. CDR3 nucleotide sequence: TGTGCCAGCAGTTCCTTCGACTTGGGCTCTGGGGCCAACGTCCTGACTTTC. Protein sequence: CASSSFDLGSGANVLTF. The J gene is TRBJ2-6, the V gene TRBV12-3 or TRBV12-4; no definite D call. Between the trimmed V and J ends, which lost 4 bases and 0 bases, there was a span of 13 bases. This CDR3 has 17 amino acids.

V usage is TRBV15 and J usage is TRBJ2-5; 7 nucleotides agree with TRBD1. Unmatched junction bases numbered 5, after V lost 1 base and J lost 3 bases. CDR1 is LNHNV and CDR2 is YYDKDF in the germline V gene (reference sequence). This CDR3 has 15 residues. The CDR3, as DNA: TGTGCCACCAGCAGAGTAACAACAGGGGAAGAGACCCAGTACTTC. It translates to CATSRVTTGEETQYF.

The genes are TRBV4-1 and TRBJ1-4; D might be TRBD1 (5 bases). CDR3 length: 17 residues. In germline, CDR1 is MGHRA, CDR2 YSYEKL. The ends were cut back, 2 bases at V and 7 bases at J, with 20 bases in the middle. Here the CDR3 DNA reads TGCGCCAGCAGCCAACTCCCTGGAGGCGACAGTCGTGAAAAACTGTTTTTT. It translates to CASSQLPGGDSREKLFF.

This clonotype occurred a few times. The genes are TRBV4-1 and TRBJ2-1; D uncertain. CDR1 MGHRA and CDR2 YSYEKL come from the germline V gene. This CDR3 contains 14 residues. Trimming removed 0 bases at V and 6 bases at J, with 9 bases between. The CDR3, as DNA: TGCGCCAGCAGCCAAGAGAGGAGCTCCAATGAGCAGTTCTTC. This translates into CASSQERSSNEQFF.

This clonotype was observed at least ten times. CDR3 DNA: TGTGCCACCAGAAGGGGCACTGAAGCTTTCTTT. It yields the protein CATRRGTEAFF. The chain employs TRBV12-3 or TRBV12-4 and TRBJ1-1; possibly TRBD1 for D (5 bases). V lost 10 bases and J lost 4, with 10 bases in between. This CDR3 has 11 amino acids.

The V call is TRBV18, the J call TRBJ1-6; 7 nucleotides line up with TRBD1. CDR1 is KGHSH, CDR2 LQKENI, per germline. The V and J ends lost 4 bases and 10 bases, in that order; junction bases with no gene match: 10. The CDR3 runs 15 residues. The CDR3 coding sequence is TGTGCCAGCTCACGAGGGGGCGCGGAAGGATCACCCCTCCACTTT. Translating gives CASSRGGAEGSPLHF. The full variable domain, rest sourced from reference TRBV18 and TRBJ1-6, is NAGVMQNPRHLVRRRGQEARLRCSPMKGHSHVYWYRQLPEEGLKFMVYLQKENIIDESGMPKERFSAEFPKEGPSILRIQQVVRGDSAAYFCASSRGGAEGSPLHFGNGTRLTVT.

The chain is built from TRBV4-2 and TRBJ2-1, with a possible D match to TRBD2 (6 bases). V gave up 1 base and J gave up 5 bases, with 12 bases separating them. Germline-derived CDR1 and CDR2 are LGHNA and YNFKEQ. CDR3 size: 15 residues. CDR3 loop: CASSQGLVGNNEQFF. The CDR3 DNA sequence: TGTGCCAGCAGCCAAGGACTAGTAGGGAACAATGAGCAGTTCTTC.

CDR3 bases: TGCGCCAGCAGCGGAAGCGGGACTGCAGATACGCAGTATTTT. It is translated as CASSGSGTADTQYF. The chain carries TRBV5-1 and TRBJ2-3; TRBD2 matches at 7 bases. CDR1 and CDR2 (germline): SGHRS, YFSETQ. The CDR3 sequence is 14 residues long. Trimming cost V 4 bases and J 4 bases; bases outside gene matches: 6.

This clonotype was recorded a few times. The chain is built from TRBV7-2 and TRBJ2-3; 10 bases agree with TRBD2. From germline, CDR1 is SGHTA and CDR2 FQGNSA. Trimming took 10 bases from V and 6 from J; bases not matched to a gene: 7. This CDR3 spans 13 amino acids. The CDR3: CAIAGGWSDTQYF. The CDR3 DNA follows: TGTGCCATAGCGGGAGGATGGTCGGATACGCAGTATTTT. The full variable domain, its missing parts supplied by reference TRBV7-2 and TRBJ2-3, is GAGVSQSPSNKVTEKGKDVELRCDPISGHTALYWYRQSLGQGLEFLIYFQGNSAPDKSGLPSDRFSAERTGGSVSTLTIQRTQQEDSAVYLCAIAGGWSDTQYFGPGTRLTVL.

CDR3 nucleotides: TGTGCCAGCAGTTACTTGACAGTAGACGGCTACACCTTC. This encodes CASSYLTVDGYTF. The chain links TRBV6-2 or TRBV6-3 to TRBJ1-2; D possibly corresponds to TRBD1 (5 bases). Trimming removed 1 base from V and 8 bases from J, with 11 bases in between. The CDR3 extends over 13 amino acids. CDR1 and CDR2 (germline): MNHEY, SVGEGT.

The chain combines TRBV7-9 with TRBJ1-1, with D possibly being TRBD1 (6 bases). V dropped 8 bases and J dropped 5 bases, with 18 bases sitting between them. This CDR3 has 14 amino acids. Germline CDR1 and CDR2: SEHNR and FQNEAQ (reference sequence). CDR3 bases: TGTGCCAGCTGGAACCCACAGGGCCCGACTGAAGCTTTCTTT. Translated, it gives CASWNPQGPTEAFF.